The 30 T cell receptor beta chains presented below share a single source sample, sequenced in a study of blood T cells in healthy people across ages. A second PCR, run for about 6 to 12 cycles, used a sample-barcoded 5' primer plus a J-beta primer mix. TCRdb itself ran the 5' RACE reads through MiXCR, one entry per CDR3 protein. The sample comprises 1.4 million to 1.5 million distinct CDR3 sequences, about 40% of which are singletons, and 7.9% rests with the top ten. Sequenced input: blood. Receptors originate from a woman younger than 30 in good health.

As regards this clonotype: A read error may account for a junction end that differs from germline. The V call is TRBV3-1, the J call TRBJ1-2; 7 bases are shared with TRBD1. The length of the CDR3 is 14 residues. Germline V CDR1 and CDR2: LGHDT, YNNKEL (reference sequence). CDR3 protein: CAGSQTGRADGYTF. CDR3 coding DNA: TGTGCCGGCAGCCAGACAGGGCGGGCGGATGGCTACACCTTC.

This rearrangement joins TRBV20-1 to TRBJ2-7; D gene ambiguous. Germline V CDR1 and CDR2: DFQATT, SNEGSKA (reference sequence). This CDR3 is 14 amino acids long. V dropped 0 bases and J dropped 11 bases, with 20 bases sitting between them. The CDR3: CSARDVAGSLSEYF. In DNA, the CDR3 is TGCAGTGCTAGAGATGTGGCAGGCTCCTTGAGTGAGTACTTC.

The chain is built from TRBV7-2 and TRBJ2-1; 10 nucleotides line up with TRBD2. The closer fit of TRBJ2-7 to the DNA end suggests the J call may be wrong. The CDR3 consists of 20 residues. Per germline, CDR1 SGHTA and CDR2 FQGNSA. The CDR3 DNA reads TGTGCCAGCAGCTTACCTAGCGGGAGTGGCAGACCAACCTCCTACAATGAGCAGTACTTC. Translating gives CASSLPSGSGRPTSYNEQYF.

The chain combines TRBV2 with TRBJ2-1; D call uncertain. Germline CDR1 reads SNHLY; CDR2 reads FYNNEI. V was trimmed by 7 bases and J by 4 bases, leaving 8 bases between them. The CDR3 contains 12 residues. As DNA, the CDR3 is TGTGCCAGCAAAGGACGTTACAATGAGCAGTTCTTC. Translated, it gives CASKGRYNEQFF.

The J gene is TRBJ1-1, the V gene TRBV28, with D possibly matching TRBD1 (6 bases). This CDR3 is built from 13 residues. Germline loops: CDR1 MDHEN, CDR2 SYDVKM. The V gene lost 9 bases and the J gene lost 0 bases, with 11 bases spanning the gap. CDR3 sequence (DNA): TGTGCCAGTACAGGGTACATGAACACTGAAGCTTTCTTT. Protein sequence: CASTGYMNTEAFF.

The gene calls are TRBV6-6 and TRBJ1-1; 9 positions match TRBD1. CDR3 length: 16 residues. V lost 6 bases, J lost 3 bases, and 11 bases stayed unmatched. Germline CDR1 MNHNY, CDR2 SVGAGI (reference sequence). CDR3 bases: TGTGCCAGCAGCGGGGGACAGGGTATCGTGGACACTGAAGCTTTCTTT. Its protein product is CASSGGQGIVDTEAFF.

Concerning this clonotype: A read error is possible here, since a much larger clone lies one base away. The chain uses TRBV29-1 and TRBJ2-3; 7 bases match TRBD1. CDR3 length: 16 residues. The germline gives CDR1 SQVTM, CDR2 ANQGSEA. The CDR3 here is CSVEDLGDSATGTQYF. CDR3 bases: TGCAGCGTTGAAGATCTCGGGGACAGCGCCACAGGTACGCAGTATTTT.

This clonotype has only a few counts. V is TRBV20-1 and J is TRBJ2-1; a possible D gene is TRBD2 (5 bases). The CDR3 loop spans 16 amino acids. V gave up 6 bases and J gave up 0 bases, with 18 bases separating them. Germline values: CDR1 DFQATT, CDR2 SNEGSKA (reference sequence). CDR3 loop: CSAREGRTISYNEQFF. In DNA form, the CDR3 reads TGCAGTGCCCGAGAGGGTAGAACAATCTCCTACAATGAGCAGTTCTTC.

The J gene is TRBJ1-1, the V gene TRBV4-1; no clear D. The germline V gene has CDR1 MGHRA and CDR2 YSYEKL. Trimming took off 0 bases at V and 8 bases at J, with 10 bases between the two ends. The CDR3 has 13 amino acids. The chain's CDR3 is CASSQESRMEAFF. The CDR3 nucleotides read TGCGCCAGCAGCCAAGAAAGTAGGATGGAAGCTTTCTTT.

The chain's CDR3 is CASSQGRETTGELFF. In DNA, the CDR3 is TGTGCCAGCAGCCAAGGACGTGAAACCACCGGGGAGCTGTTTTTT. This chain connects TRBV3-1 to TRBJ2-2; no clear D. Germline lookup yields CDR1 LGHDT and CDR2 YNNKEL (reference sequence). This CDR3 comprises 15 residues. Trimming took 1 base from V and 4 from J, leaving 10 bases between them.

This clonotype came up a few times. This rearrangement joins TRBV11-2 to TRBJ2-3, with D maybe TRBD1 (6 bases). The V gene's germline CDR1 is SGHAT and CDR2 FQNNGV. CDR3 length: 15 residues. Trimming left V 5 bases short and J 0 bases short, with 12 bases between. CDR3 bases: TGTGCCAGCAGCCACCCCAGGGGTAGCACAGATACGCAGTATTTT. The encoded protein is CASSHPRGSTDTQYF.

The CDR3 region is CAAGTETQYF. DNA of the CDR3: TGTGCCGCCGGGACGGAGACCCAGTACTTC. The V gene is TRBV10-3, the J gene TRBJ2-5; the D gene could be TRBD1 or TRBD2 (5 bases each). CDR3 length: 10 residues. Germline V CDR1 and CDR2: ENHRY, SYGVKD. Trimming stripped 11 bases from V and 5 bases from J, with 9 bases between.

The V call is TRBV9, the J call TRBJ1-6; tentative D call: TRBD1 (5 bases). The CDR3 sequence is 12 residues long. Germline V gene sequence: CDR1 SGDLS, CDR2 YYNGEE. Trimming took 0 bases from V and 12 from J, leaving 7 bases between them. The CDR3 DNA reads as TGTGCCAGCAGCGTAGTGGGGGGACCCCTCCACTTT. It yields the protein CASSVVGGPLHF.

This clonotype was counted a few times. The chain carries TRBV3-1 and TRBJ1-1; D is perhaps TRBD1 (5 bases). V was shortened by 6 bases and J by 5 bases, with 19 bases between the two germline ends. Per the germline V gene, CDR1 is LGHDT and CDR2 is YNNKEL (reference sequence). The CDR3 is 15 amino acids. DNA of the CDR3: TGTGCCAGCAGGTCATCCGGGACCCCAGGGACTGAAGCTTTCTTT. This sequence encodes CASRSSGTPGTEAFF.

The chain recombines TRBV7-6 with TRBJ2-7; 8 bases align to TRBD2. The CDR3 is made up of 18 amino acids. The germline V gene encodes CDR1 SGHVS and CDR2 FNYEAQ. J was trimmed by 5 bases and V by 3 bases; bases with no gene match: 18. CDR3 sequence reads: CASSLELGLVLFWNEQYF. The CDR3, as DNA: TGTGCCAGCAGCTTGGAGCTGGGACTAGTGTTGTTTTGGAACGAGCAGTACTTC. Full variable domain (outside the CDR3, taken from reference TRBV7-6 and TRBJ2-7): GAGVSQSPRYKVTKRGQDVALRCDPISGHVSLYWYRQALGQGPEFLTYFNYEAQQDKSGLPNDRFSAERPEGSISTLTIQRTEQRDSAMYRCASSLELGLVLFWNEQYFGPGTRLTVT.

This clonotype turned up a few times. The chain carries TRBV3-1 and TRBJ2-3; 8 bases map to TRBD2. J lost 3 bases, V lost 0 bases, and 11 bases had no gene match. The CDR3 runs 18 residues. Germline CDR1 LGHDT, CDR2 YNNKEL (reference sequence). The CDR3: CASSQETSGFHETDTQYF. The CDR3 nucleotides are TGTGCCAGCAGCCAAGAAACTAGCGGCTTCCACGAGACAGATACGCAGTATTTT.

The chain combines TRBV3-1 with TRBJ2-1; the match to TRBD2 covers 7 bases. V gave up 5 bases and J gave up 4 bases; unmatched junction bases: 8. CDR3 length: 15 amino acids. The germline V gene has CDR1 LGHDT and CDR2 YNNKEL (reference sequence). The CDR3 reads CASSKGDYGYNEQFF. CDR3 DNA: TGTGCCAGCAGCAAAGGGGACTATGGGTACAATGAGCAGTTCTTC.

The CDR3 sequence: CASTDREAFF. For the CDR3, the DNA is TGTGCCAGCACCGACAGAGAAGCTTTCTTT. V usage is TRBV28 and J usage is TRBJ1-1; the D gene is possibly TRBD1 (5 bases). Per the germline V gene, CDR1 is MDHEN and CDR2 is SYDVKM. The V and J ends lost 7 bases and 8 bases respectively, with 8 bases between them. This CDR3 region has 10 residues.

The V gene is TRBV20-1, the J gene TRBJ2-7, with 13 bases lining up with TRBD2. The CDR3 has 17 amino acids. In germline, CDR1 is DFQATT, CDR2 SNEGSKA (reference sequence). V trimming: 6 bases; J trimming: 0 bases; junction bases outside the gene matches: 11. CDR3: CSAGHGTSGTLSYEQYF. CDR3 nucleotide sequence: TGCAGTGCAGGCCACGGGACTAGCGGGACCCTCTCCTACGAGCAGTACTTC.

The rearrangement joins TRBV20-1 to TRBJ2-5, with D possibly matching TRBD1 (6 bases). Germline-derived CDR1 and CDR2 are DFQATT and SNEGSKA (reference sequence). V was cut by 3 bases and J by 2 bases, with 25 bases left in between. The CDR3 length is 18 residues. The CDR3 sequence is CSARAGDIPTTVQETQYF. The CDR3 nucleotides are TGCAGTGCTAGGGCCGGGGACATCCCAACGACCGTGCAAGAGACCCAGTACTTC.

CDR3 amino acids: CASSLSGEGANVLTF. Written as DNA, the CDR3 is TGTGCCAGCAGTTTGTCGGGGGAAGGGGCCAACGTCCTGACTTTC. The chain carries TRBV27 and TRBJ2-6; D is possibly TRBD2 (6 bases). Germline V CDR1 and CDR2: MNHEY, SMNVEV (reference sequence). Trimming left V 3 bases short and J 4 bases short, with 10 bases between. There are 15 residues in the CDR3.

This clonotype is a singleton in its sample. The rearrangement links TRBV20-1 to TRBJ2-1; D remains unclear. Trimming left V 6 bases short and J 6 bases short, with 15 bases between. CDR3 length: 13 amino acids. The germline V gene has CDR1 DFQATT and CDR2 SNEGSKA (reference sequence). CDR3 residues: CSASRGRINEQFF. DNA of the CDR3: TGCAGTGCCTCCCGTGGGCGAATCAATGAGCAGTTCTTC.

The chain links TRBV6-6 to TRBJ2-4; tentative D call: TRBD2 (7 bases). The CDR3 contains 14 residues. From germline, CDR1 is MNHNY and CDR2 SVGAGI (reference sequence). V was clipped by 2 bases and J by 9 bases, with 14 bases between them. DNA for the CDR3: TGTGCCAGCAGTTACGGTCAGGGAGGGGGCATTCAGTACTTC. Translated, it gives CASSYGQGGGIQYF.

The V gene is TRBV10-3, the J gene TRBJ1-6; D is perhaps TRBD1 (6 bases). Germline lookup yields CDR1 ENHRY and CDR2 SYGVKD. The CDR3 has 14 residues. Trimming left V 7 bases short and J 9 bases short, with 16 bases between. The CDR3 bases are TGTGCCATCAACTCCGGGGGCCCCGCTTCACCCCTCCACTTT. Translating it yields CAINSGGPASPLHF.

CDR3 amino acids: CASSPIGLAVQETQYF. In DNA form, the CDR3 reads TGTGCCAGCAGTCCGATAGGACTAGCGGTCCAAGAGACCCAGTACTTC. The rearrangement joins TRBV28 to TRBJ2-5; 10 bases fit TRBD2. The CDR3 is 16 amino acids. The V gene's germline CDR1 is MDHEN and CDR2 SYDVKM. V gave up 5 bases and J gave up 1 base; unmatched junction bases: 7.

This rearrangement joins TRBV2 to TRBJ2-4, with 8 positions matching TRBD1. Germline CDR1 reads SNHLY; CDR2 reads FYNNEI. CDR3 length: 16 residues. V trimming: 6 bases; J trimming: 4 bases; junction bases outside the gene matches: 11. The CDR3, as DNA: TGTGCCAGCAGGGCCGTACAGGGGGTGAAGAAAAACATTCAGTACTTC. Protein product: CASRAVQGVKKNIQYF.

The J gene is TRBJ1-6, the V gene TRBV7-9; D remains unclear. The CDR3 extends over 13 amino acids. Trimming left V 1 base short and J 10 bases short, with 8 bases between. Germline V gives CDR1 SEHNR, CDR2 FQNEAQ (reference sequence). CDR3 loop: CASSLGLVSPLHF. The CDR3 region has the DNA TGTGCCAGCAGCTTAGGCTTGGTCTCACCCCTCCACTTT.

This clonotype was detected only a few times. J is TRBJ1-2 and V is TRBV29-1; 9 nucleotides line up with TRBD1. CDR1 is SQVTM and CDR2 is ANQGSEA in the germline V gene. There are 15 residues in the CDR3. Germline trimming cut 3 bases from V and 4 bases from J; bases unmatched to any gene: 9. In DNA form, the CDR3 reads TGCAGCGTTGATGGGGAACAGGGGGCAACCTATGGCTACACCTTC. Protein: CSVDGEQGATYGYTF.

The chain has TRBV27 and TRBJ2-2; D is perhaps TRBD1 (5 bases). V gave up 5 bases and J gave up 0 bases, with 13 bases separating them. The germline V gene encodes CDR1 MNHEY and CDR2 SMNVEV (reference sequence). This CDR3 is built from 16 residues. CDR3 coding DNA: TGTGCCAGCAGTCCGACGACAGCGTCGAACACCGGGGAGCTGTTTTTT. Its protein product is CASSPTTASNTGELFF.

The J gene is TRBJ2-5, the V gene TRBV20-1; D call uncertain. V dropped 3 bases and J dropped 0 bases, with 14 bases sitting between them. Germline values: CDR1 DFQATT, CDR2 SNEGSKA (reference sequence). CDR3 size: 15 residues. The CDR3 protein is CSASDPRYHQETQYF. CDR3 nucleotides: TGCAGTGCTAGTGACCCAAGGTATCACCAAGAGACCCAGTACTTC.